A selection of T cell receptor beta chains follows, all from one sample in a study of cytomegalovirus exposure and HLA in healthy donors. Sequencing was performed with immunoSEQ multiplex PCR; in TCRdb, only in-frame clones are kept and a portion is missing. The repertoire holds 100,000 or so clones, 13% to 15% seen once, with around 0.9% in the top ten. The sample was PBMCs. The receptor set was obtained from a female donor in good health and CMV-seronegative. Both conserved end residues are part of each CDR3. D genes are given only for firm matches. The size field is filled for only some rows; it gives once, few, many or a size class.

j_call	v_call	d_call	clone_size	cdr3_aa	cdr3_nt
TRBJ2-5	TRBV5-1	.	few	CASRDNQETQYF	TGCGCCAGCAGGGACAACCAAGAGACCCAGTACTTC
TRBJ1-1	TRBV5-1	.	.	CASSLGAGNTEAFF	TGCGCCAGCAGCCTGGGAGCGGGGAACACTGAAGCTTTCTTT
TRBJ1-5	TRBV27	.	.	CASSLYSFNQPQHF	TGTGCCAGCAGTTTATACAGTTTCAATCAGCCCCAGCATTTT
TRBJ2-3	TRBV14	.	few	CASSQQRDTQYF	TGTGCCAGCAGCCAGCAGCGAGATACGCAGTATTTT
TRBJ2-7	TRBV7-9	TRBD1	.	CASSPVARDRGGEQYF	TGTGCCAGCAGCCCCGTTGCCCGGGACAGGGGAGGCGAGCAGTACTTC
TRBJ2-3	TRBV7-6	TRBD2	.	CASSRGTSGPSDTQYF	TGTGCCAGCAGTAGGGGGACTAGCGGCCCCTCAGATACGCAGTATTTT
TRBJ2-7	TRBV30	TRBD2	few	CAWITSGNYEQYF	TGTGCCTGGATCACTAGCGGCAACTACGAGCAGTACTTC
TRBJ2-7	TRBV28	.	.	CASSDRKTFSQYF	TGTGCCAGCAGTGACAGGAAAACCTTTTCGCAGTACTTC
TRBJ1-1	TRBV5-1	TRBD1	.	CASNRSGTGTEAFF	TGCGCCAGCAACCGATCCGGGACAGGCACTGAAGCTTTCTTT
TRBJ2-1	TRBV28	TRBD2	few	CASSWGLGRMNEQFF	TGTGCCAGCAGTTGGGGACTAGGCCGGATGAATGAGCAGTTCTTC
TRBJ2-1	TRBV19	TRBD2	few	CASSIRSGTSGSSYNEQFF	TGTGCCAGTAGTATAAGATCAGGGACTAGCGGGAGCTCCTACAATGAGCAGTTCTTC
TRBJ2-7	TRBV4-1	TRBD2	few	CASSQVLAGTYEQYF	TGCGCCAGCAGCCAAGTGTTAGCGGGGACCTACGAGCAGTACTTC
TRBJ2-1	TRBV5-1	.	.	CASSFTGVVYNEQFF	TGCGCCAGCAGCTTTACGGGAGTGGTCTACAATGAGCAGTTCTTC
TRBJ2-1	TRBV4-3	.	.	CASSQDPSFYNEQFF	TGCGCCAGCAGCCAAGATCCTAGCTTCTACAATGAGCAGTTCTTC
TRBJ2-2	TRBV19	.	few	CASSIGQNPTGELFF	TGTGCCAGTAGTATTGGACAGAACCCCACCGGGGAGCTGTTTTTT
TRBJ2-5	TRBV18	.	.	CASSPRSGWVETQYF	TGTGCCAGCTCACCAAGGAGCGGGTGGGTAGAGACCCAGTACTTC
TRBJ2-1	TRBV30	TRBD1	few	CAWSATTGSNEQFF	TGTGCCTGGAGTGCAACGACAGGGAGCAATGAGCAGTTCTTC
TRBJ1-2	TRBV6-4	TRBD1	.	CARGQENGGYTF	TGTGCCAGGGGACAGGAAAACGGGGGCTACACCTTC
TRBJ1-5	TRBV11-2	.	.	CASRFGGDLRRPQHF	TGTGCCAGCAGATTTGGGGGGGACCTCCGTCGGCCCCAGCATTTT
TRBJ1-1	TRBV10-3	.	.	CAISERQLGNTEAFF	TGTGCCATCAGTGAACGTCAACTAGGGAACACTGAAGCTTTCTTT
TRBJ2-1	TRBV5-1	TRBD1	few	CASSLAAGTGGHNEQFF	TGCGCCAGCAGCTTGGCTGCCGGGACAGGGGGTCATAATGAGCAGTTCTTC
TRBJ2-7	TRBV7-2	.	.	CASSLPSVNEQYF	TGTGCCAGCAGCTTACCTAGCGTTAACGAGCAGTACTTC
TRBJ2-2	TRBV5-1	TRBD1	few	CASSSRQGANTGELFF	TGCGCCAGCAGCTCTAGACAGGGGGCGAACACCGGGGAGCTGTTTTTT
TRBJ2-2	TRBV4-3	.	.	CASSFQTGELFF	TGCGCCAGCAGCTTCCAAACCGGGGAGCTGTTTTTT
TRBJ2-7	TRBV6-6	.	.	CASSYVSGRGDEQYF	TGTGCCAGCAGTTACGTCTCGGGCAGGGGTGACGAGCAGTACTTC
TRBJ2-3	TRBV7-2	TRBD2	.	CASSSLAGGGTDTQYF	TGTGCCAGCAGCTCACTAGCGGGAGGAGGGACAGATACGCAGTATTTT
TRBJ2-1	TRBV6-5	TRBD2	few	CASTAGTGGGGQFF	TGTGCCAGCACTGCCGGGACTGGTGGGGGGGGGCAGTTCTTC
TRBJ2-1	TRBV29-1	.	.	CSVEAGSSYNEQFF	TGCAGCGTTGAGGCGGGGAGCTCCTACAATGAGCAGTTCTTC